Listed below are T cell receptor beta chains from one sample, sequenced in a study of cytomegalovirus exposure and HLA in healthy donors. Sequenced by immunoSEQ multiplex PCR; TCRdb stores in-frame clones only, minus some. The sample comprises 150,000 to 200,000 clones, roughly 77% of which are singletons, and 3.4% rests with the top ten. The sample consisted of PBMCs. The receptors stem from a man aged 40-50 years in good health and CMV-seropositive. The CDR3 runs from the conserved cysteine through the conserved F or W. A D gene is named only where the DNA matches it firmly. Clone size is stated in some rows and not others, as once, few, many or a class when expanded.

TRBJ1-2 TRBV10-2 - - TGCGCCAGCAGAGGAGCGGACCGGGTGAGTGGCTACACCTTC CASRGADRVSGYTF
TRBJ2-1 TRBV7-2 - - TGTGCCAGCACCACACCCGGGTATGAGCAGTTCTTC CASTTPGYEQFF
TRBJ1-1 TRBV5-1 - - TGCGCCAGCAGCTTACAGGGCCGGAACACTGAAGCTTTCTTT CASSLQGRNTEAFF
TRBJ2-7 TRBV20-1 few - TGCAGTGCTAGAGCACCGGGGACTCCCTTC CSARAPGTPF
TRBJ2-1 TRBV6-1 - TRBD2 TGTGCCAGCAGTGGGGGACAGGGGCTAGCGGGAGGGCCCGGTGAGCAGTTCTTC CASSGGQGLAGGPGEQFF
TRBJ2-5 TRBV6-6 - TRBD2 TGTGCCAGCAGTTCTCGACTAGCGGGGGCCCAAGAGACCCAGTACTTC CASSSRLAGAQETQYF
TRBJ2-5 TRBV4-1 - TRBD2 TGCGCCAGCAGCCAAGGAATGATGTACCGTTGGACTAGCGGGGGGGCGCGGACCCAGTACTTC CASSQGMMYRWTSGGARTQYF
TRBJ2-6 TRBV6-5 - TRBD2 TGTGCCAGCAGTCCCGGGGGGGCTGGGGCCAACGTCCTGACTTTC CASSPGGAGANVLTF
TRBJ2-7 TRBV7-2 once - TGTGCCAGCAGCTTAGCGGGACTTGCCTACGAGCAGTACTTC CASSLAGLAYEQYF
TRBJ1-5 TRBV19 - - TGTGCCAGTAGTATAGATCCCTGGCAGGGGTGGGTTCAGCCCCAGCATTTT CASSIDPWQGWVQPQHF
TRBJ2-7 TRBV4-2 - TRBD1 TGTGCCAGCAGCCAAGAACAGGGGGCGGAGCAGTACTTC CASSQEQGAEQYF
TRBJ2-7 TRBV19 - TRBD2 TGTGCCAGTATTCCCCGGACTAGTCCCTCCTACGAGCAGTACTTC CASIPRTSPSYEQYF
TRBJ1-1 TRBV14 - - TGTGCCAGCAGCCAAGCATTCATTAGTCGCACTGAAGCTTTCTTT CASSQAFISRTEAFF
TRBJ2-7 TRBV4-3 - TRBD2 TGCGCCAGCAGCCAAGATCCCGCTAGCGGAGCTTACGAGCAGTACTTC CASSQDPASGAYEQYF
TRBJ2-2 TRBV28 - TRBD1 TGTGCCAGCAGTGCCGGGACAGGGGCCCTTTGGTCCGGGGAGCTGTTTTTT CASSAGTGALWSGELFF
TRBJ2-3 TRBV7-9 - TRBD1 TGTGCCAGCAGCTTAGGAGGGGGCCTCGGTTCAGATACGCAGTATTTT CASSLGGGLGSDTQYF
TRBJ2-5 TRBV19 once - TGTGCCAGTAAGGCGGAGCCGTACCAAGAGACCCAGTACTTC CASKAEPYQETQYF
TRBJ2-5 TRBV19 few - TGTGCCAGTAGCCGCAGAGACGGGGAGACCCAGTACTTC CASSRRDGETQYF
TRBJ1-4 TRBV5-4 - TRBD1 TGTGCCAGCAGCCCCGGACAGGGGAATGAAAAACTGTTTTTT CASSPGQGNEKLFF
TRBJ2-2 TRBV10-3 - TRBD2 TGTGCCATCTCAGCCCCGACACTAGCGACCACCGGGGAGCTGTTTTTT CAISAPTLATTGELFF
TRBJ2-5 TRBV6-1 - - TGTGCCAGCAGTGAACGGGGGAGGACGTACCAAGAGACCCAGTACTTC CASSERGRTYQETQYF
TRBJ2-5 TRBV5-1 once TRBD2 TGCGCCAGCAGACTAGCGGAACAAGAGACCCAGTACTTC CASRLAEQETQYF
TRBJ2-1 TRBV2 - TRBD1 TGTGCCAGCAGTCTCCGGGCAGGGGGCCACAATGAGCAGTTCTTC CASSLRAGGHNEQFF
TRBJ2-7 TRBV2 - - TGTGCCAGCAGTGAGTGGGGGGGCCCCTCGTACGAGCAGTACTTC CASSEWGGPSYEQYF
TRBJ2-7 TRBV20-1 - - TGCAGTGCTACCAGGACACCGAGGCAGTACTTC CSATRTPRQYF
TRBJ2-2 TRBV7-2 - - TGTGCCAGCAGCCCTACAGGGCGGAACACCGGGGAGCTGTTTTTT CASSPTGRNTGELFF
TRBJ1-5 TRBV5-5 - TRBD1 TGTGCCAGCAGCCAAGGGACAGGGTCGTATCAGCCCCAGCATTTT CASSQGTGSYQPQHF
TRBJ2-2 TRBV27 - TRBD1 TGTGCCAGCAGTCGTATTGTCGGAACACGACAGGGCACCGGGGAGCTGTTTTTT CASSRIVGTRQGTGELFF
TRBJ2-2 TRBV19 - TRBD1 TGTGCCAGTAGAGCCTCCGGGACAGGGGTCGGGGAGCTGTTTTTT CASRASGTGVGELFF
TRBJ2-6 TRBV4-1 - - TGCGCCAGCACCGCGGGTACTGGGGCCAACGTCCTGACTTTC CASTAGTGANVLTF
TRBJ2-7 TRBV7-9 - TRBD1 TGTGCCAGCAGCTTTATCTCCGGGACAGGGGTGGGAGAGCAGTACTTC CASSFISGTGVGEQYF
TRBJ2-7 TRBV6-1 - - TGTGCCAGCAGTGTGGTCGGGAGCGAGCAGTACTTC CASSVVGSEQYF
TRBJ2-1 TRBV5-1 - - TGCGCCAGCAGCCCTTACCGACACTTCTACAATGAGCAGTTCTTC CASSPYRHFYNEQFF